The 20 T cell receptor beta chains in this list originate from one sample, sequenced in a study of T cells in Graves' hyperthyroidism and ophthalmopathy. It was RNA transcripts that yielded the amplified TCR beta CDR3 regions. The HTBI primer set drove a first-round RT-PCR of the TCR CDR3. TCRdb redid the calling of the multiplex PCR reads with MiXCR, one entry per CDR3 protein. Here the sample spans approximately 360,000 distinct CDR3 sequences, around a sixth being singletons. The specimen sequenced was blood. The receptors were gathered from a woman younger than 35 with Graves' hyperthyroidism that later progressed to Graves' ophthalmopathy.

This clonotype was recorded at least ten times. The rearrangement links TRBV20-1 to TRBJ2-7; the match to TRBD2 covers 9 bases. This CDR3 has 13 amino acids. Germline-derived CDR1 and CDR2 are DFQATT and SNEGSKA (reference sequence). Trimming removed 5 bases from V and 3 bases from J; junction bases left unmatched: 5. The CDR3 reads CSADGAGGYEQYF. CDR3 sequence (DNA): TGCAGTGCTGATGGAGCGGGAGGCTACGAGCAGTACTTC.

This clonotype appeared many times. J is TRBJ1-2 and V is TRBV19; 7 nucleotides line up with TRBD1. The CDR3 contains 14 residues. V trimming: 7 bases; J trimming: 2 bases; junction bases outside the gene matches: 7. Germline lookup yields CDR1 LNHDA and CDR2 SQIVND (reference sequence). CDR3 nucleotides: TGTGCCAGTAAGGACAGGACGAGGAACTATGGCTACACCTTC. The encoded protein is CASKDRTRNYGYTF.

As for this clonotype: It may be a read error: a sequence one base away is much more abundant. The CDR3 DNA follows: TGTGCCAGCAGACGGGGTGGAGGGACCCAGTACTTC. Amino acid sequence: CASRRGGGTQYF. The V gene is TRBV27, the J gene TRBJ2-5, with TRBD2 as a possible D gene (5 bases). The germline V and J ends were trimmed by 6 bases and 7 bases, with 12 bases remaining between them. The CDR3 spans 12 residues. CDR1 is MNHEY, CDR2 SMNVEV, per germline (reference sequence).

In its sample, this clonotype was seen a few times. The rearrangement uses TRBV19 and TRBJ2-7, with D possibly called TRBD1 or TRBD2 (5 bases each). Germline CDR1 LNHDA, CDR2 SQIVND (reference sequence). V lost 5 bases and J 2 bases, leaving 13 bases between the germline ends. The CDR3 is 14 residues long. As DNA, the CDR3 is TGTGCCAGTAGTCGATGGGACGGTACCTACGAGCAGTACTTC. Protein product: CASSRWDGTYEQYF. Filled out from reference TRBV19 and TRBJ2-7, the complete variable domain reads DGGITQSPKYLFRKEGQNVTLSCEQNLNHDAMYWYRQDPGQGLRLIYYSQIVNDFQKGDIAEGYSVSREKKESFPLTVTSAQKNPTAFYLCASSRWDGTYEQYFGPGTRLTVT.

This clonotype was counted ten times or more. The V gene is TRBV28, the J gene TRBJ1-4; possibly TRBD1 for D (5 bases). Germline loops: CDR1 MDHEN, CDR2 SYDVKM. V lost 4 bases and J lost 4, with 13 bases in between. The CDR3 spans 15 residues. The CDR3: CASSYNRGRNEKLFF. In DNA form, the CDR3 reads TGTGCCAGCAGTTATAATCGGGGACGTAATGAAAAACTGTTTTTT.

This clonotype was seen a handful of times. The chain has TRBV2 and TRBJ2-2; 9 positions agree with TRBD2. V lost 7 bases and J lost 5; bases outside the gene matches: 8. This CDR3 contains 15 residues. Germline V gives CDR1 SNHLY, CDR2 FYNNEI. For the CDR3, the DNA is TGTGCCAGCATTTACGGCGGGAGGGGGACCGGGGAGCTGTTTTTT. It specifies CASIYGGRGTGELFF.

In this sample, this clonotype turned up many times. The V call is TRBV14, the J call TRBJ2-1, with unresolved D. CDR3 length: 12 amino acids. Germline lookup yields CDR1 SGHDN and CDR2 FVKESK. V was pared by 4 bases and J by 7 bases, with 8 bases between. The CDR3 here is CASSPRPNEQFF. Here the CDR3 DNA reads TGTGCCAGCAGCCCCCGACCGAATGAGCAGTTCTTC.

The table lists this clonotype with many counts. V usage is TRBV7-2 and J usage is TRBJ2-7, with D possibly being TRBD1 (5 bases). The V end was cut by 3 bases, the J end by 0 bases, with 18 bases between. The V gene's germline CDR1 is SGHTA and CDR2 FQGNSA. The CDR3 consists of 17 residues. The CDR3 is CASSFLLGAAFSYEQYF. In DNA, the CDR3 is TGTGCCAGCAGCTTCCTCCTAGGGGCAGCCTTCTCCTACGAGCAGTACTTC.

This clonotype occurred many times. This chain links TRBV6-1 with TRBJ2-7; TRBD1 matches at 7 bases. The CDR3 has 13 amino acids. The ends lost 6 bases at V and 5 bases at J; junction bases unmatched: 7. Looked up from germline, CDR1 is MNHNS and CDR2 is SASEGT. DNA for the CDR3: TGTGCCAGCAGATTGACAGGGTTTGACGAGCAGTACTTC. This sequence encodes CASRLTGFDEQYF.

This clonotype has just a few counts. This rearrangement joins TRBV10-3 to TRBJ1-2; 7 bases are a match to TRBD1. With 7 bases clipped from V and 8 bases from J, the junction kept 10 bases outside the gene matches. Germline V gene lookup returns CDR1 ENHRY and CDR2 SYGVKD. The CDR3 is 13 amino acids. CDR3 region: CAIKPDRVGGYTF. The CDR3 DNA reads as TGTGCCATCAAACCCGACAGGGTGGGAGGCTACACCTTC.

This clonotype appeared many times. J is TRBJ2-5 and V is TRBV7-9; D possibly corresponds to TRBD1 (6 bases). CDR1 is SEHNR, CDR2 FQNEAQ, per germline (reference sequence). The CDR3 contains 18 residues. The V end lost 3 bases, the J end lost 4 bases, and 24 bases lay between the germline ends. The DNA for the CDR3 is TGTGCCAGCAGCTTCCACTTGACCGGGACAAGGCCCTTAGAGACCCAGTACTTC. This gives the protein CASSFHLTGTRPLETQYF.

In regard to this clonotype: One base away lies a much larger clone, so this may be a sequencing read error. V and J are TRBV10-3 and TRBJ2-7, with 13 bases matching TRBD2. This CDR3 region has 18 residues. J gave up 7 bases and V 0 bases, and 12 bases lay outside the gene matches. Per the germline V gene, CDR1 is ENHRY and CDR2 is SYGVKD. CDR3 coding DNA: TGTGCCATCAGTGAGTCTGAAGGACTAGCGGGAGTTTTCAATGAGCAGTACTTC. Encoded protein: CAISESEGLAGVFNEQYF.

The chain joins TRBV6-1 to TRBJ1-2; D unclear. The germline gives CDR1 MNHNS, CDR2 SASEGT. This CDR3 has 11 amino acids. V was trimmed by 8 bases and J by 0 bases, leaving 4 bases between them. The CDR3 spells CASGSNYGYTF. The CDR3 nucleotides read TGTGCCAGCGGATCTAACTATGGCTACACCTTC.

At least ten counts were recorded for this clonotype. CDR3 protein: CASSNPKTSGSNEQYF. In nucleotides, the CDR3 is TGTGCCAGCAGTAACCCGAAGACTAGCGGGAGCAACGAGCAGTACTTC. The rearrangement links TRBV28 to TRBJ2-7; TRBD2 aligns across 12 bases. Germline V gene sequence: CDR1 MDHEN, CDR2 SYDVKM. Trimming removed 5 bases from V and 5 bases from J; junction bases left unmatched: 10. This CDR3 is 16 amino acids long.

The CDR3 region is CAWSHRTDYNSPLHF. DNA for the CDR3: TGTGCCTGGAGTCATCGGACAGACTACAATTCACCCCTCCACTTT. The genes are TRBV30 and TRBJ1-6, with D possibly being TRBD1 (6 bases). The germline gives CDR1 GTSNPN, CDR2 SVGIG (reference sequence). CDR3 length: 15 residues. V was clipped by 2 bases and J by 7 bases, with 15 bases between them. The variable domain in full, completed from reference TRBV30 and TRBJ1-6, reads SQTIHQWPATLVQPVGSPLSLECTVEGTSNPNLYWYRQAAGRGLQLLFYSVGIGQISSEVPQNLSASRPQDRQFILSSKKLLLSDSGFYLCAWSHRTDYNSPLHFGNGTRLTVT.

This clonotype has a handful of counts. This rearrangement joins TRBV4-2 to TRBJ2-5; a possible D gene is TRBD2 (6 bases). Germline CDR1 is LGHNA and CDR2 is YNFKEQ. The V end was cut by 6 bases, the J end by 4 bases, with 12 bases between. The length of the CDR3 is 13 residues. CDR3 nucleotide sequence: TGTGCCAGCAGGGGGGGTAGGGGAGAGACCCAGTACTTC. This gives the protein CASRGGRGETQYF.

Concerning this clonotype itself: A much larger clone sits a single nucleotide away, making a read error possible. For the CDR3, the DNA is TGTGCCAGCAGCACCGTGATAACTAATGAAAAACTGTTTTTT. Amino acid sequence: CASSTVITNEKLFF. V and J are TRBV28 and TRBJ1-4; D unresolved. Germline CDR1 MDHEN, CDR2 SYDVKM. The V end was cut by 6 bases, the J end by 1 base, with 9 bases between. The CDR3 sequence is 14 residues long.

With regard to this clonotype: One junction end does not reproduce the germline sequence, and a read error may be involved. The J gene is TRBJ2-7, the V gene TRBV20-1; tentative D call: TRBD2 (6 bases). The CDR3 contains 14 residues. Germline CDR1 DFQATT, CDR2 SNEGSKA (reference sequence). The CDR3 loop is CGARDGGISSEQYF. In DNA, the CDR3 is TGCGGTGCTAGAGATGGAGGGATCTCCTCCGAGCAGTACTTC.

Note on this clonotype: A much larger clone differs by one base, so this may be a read error. This chain connects TRBV3-1 to TRBJ2-1; unclear D gene. Per the germline V gene, CDR1 is LGHDT and CDR2 is YNNKEL (reference sequence). The CDR3 runs to 17 residues. The CDR3 nucleotides read TGTGCCAGCAGCCAAGGACCTCGACTGAGTCTCGGCTCTGAGCAGTGCTTC. Protein product: CASSQGPRLSLGSEQCF.

At least ten counts were recorded for this clonotype. Written as DNA, the CDR3 is TGTGCCAGCAGTGAAAGGCGGGAGGAGTACAATGAGCAGTTCTTC. This gives the protein CASSERREEYNEQFF. This chain uses TRBV2 with TRBJ2-1; 8 nucleotides match TRBD2. Trimming cost V 2 bases and J 4 bases; bases outside gene matches: 4. Germline V CDR1 and CDR2: SNHLY, FYNNEI. The CDR3 runs to 15 residues.